The sequence of this TCR beta chain was determined in a study of metastatic and nonmetastatic thyroid tumors. Study-level information: Both malignant and benign thyroid patients supplied peripheral blood and tumor or nodule tissue samples, across which the repertoires of these patients were then compared.

The CDR3 totals 15 residues. Germline loops: CDR1 SGHKS, CDR2 YYEKEE (reference sequence). V lost 0 bases, J lost 4 bases, and 12 bases lay in between. Broader study findings: Versus benign nodules, malignant thyroid tumors reportedly had significantly higher TCR beta diversity, in blood and tumor.

Per the authors' pipeline: The study built a papillary thyroid cancer distant-metastasis classifier from CDR3 differences across clinicopathological groups. TCRdb re-called clones from the PCR reads using MiXCR. Here the V and J calls rest on TCRdb's processing, not on the authors' analysis. Of around 20,000 clones listed, about 31% are singletons. There were no patients who had received any treatment before thyroid surgery. This clone was observed many times. What it binds is unknown. This TCR was recovered from a female donor with papillary thyroid cancer or a benign thyroid nodule (not recorded which). Some clones in this sample may be carry-over from other donors' samples. The chain combines TRBV5-5 with TRBJ2-3; D may be TRBD2 (6 bases). Sequencing was performed on adjacent normal tissue. The CDR3, as DNA: TGTGCCAGCAGCTTGGTCTGGACTAAAGCAGATACGCAGTATTTT. Its protein product is CASSLVWTKADTQYF.